A selection of T cell receptor beta chains follows, all from one sample in a study of blood T cell repertoires in COVID-19. Sequencing was performed with immunoSEQ multiplex PCR; in TCRdb, only in-frame clones are kept and a portion is missing. The table lists 220,000 or so clones, 82% of them singletons. Sequences were obtained from peripheral blood. The receptors derive from a woman of 80 years or more with COVID-19, enrolled during active disease. Each CDR3 is given with its conserved first and last residue. The D gene is left open where the match is weak. The size of a clone is reported for some rows only, either as once, few or many, or as a class for expanded clones.

j_gene,abundance,d_gene,v_gene,CDR3aa,CDR3nt
TRBJ1-1,-,-,TRBV12-3/TRBV12-4,CASSFYMNTEAFF,TGTGCCAGCAGTTTTTATATGAACACTGAAGCTTTCTTT
TRBJ1-2,-,-,TRBV18,CASSPEGSNYGYTF,TGTGCCAGCTCACCCGAGGGCAGTAACTATGGCTACACCTTC
TRBJ1-2,-,-,TRBV6-5,CASKGTNYGYTF,TGTGCCAGCAAGGGGACAAACTATGGCTACACCTTC
TRBJ1-1,-,TRBD1,TRBV6-5,CASRKDRVDTEAFF,TGTGCCAGCAGAAAGGACAGGGTTGACACTGAAGCTTTCTTT
TRBJ2-1,-,-,TRBV5-1,CASSLGQSYNEQFF,TGCGCCAGCAGCTTGGGCCAGTCCTACAATGAGCAGTTCTTC
TRBJ2-1,-,-,TRBV19,CASSMSGRQFF,TGTGCCAGTAGTATGTCAGGGCGGCAGTTCTTC
TRBJ1-3,-,-,TRBV7-2,CASSPGGASGNTIYF,TGTGCCAGCAGCCCGGGGGGCGCCTCTGGAAACACCATATATTTT
TRBJ2-3,-,-,TRBV7-2,CASSKRRTTDTQYF,TGTGCCAGCAGCAAACGAAGGACAACAGATACGCAGTATTTT
TRBJ1-5,-,TRBD1,TRBV11-2,CASSRDRVQPQHF,TGTGCCAGCAGCAGGGACAGGGTTCAGCCCCAGCATTTT
TRBJ1-4,-,-,TRBV11-2,CASRAQGDEKLFF,TGTGCCAGCAGGGCCCAGGGCGACGAAAAACTGTTTTTT
TRBJ1-2,many,-,TRBV6-2/TRBV6-3,CASSYSKWGRGWGYTF,TGTGCCAGCAGTTACTCAAAATGGGGGCGCGGATGGGGCTACACCTTC
TRBJ1-3,-,TRBD1,TRBV14,CATSSDRASGNTIYF,TGTGCCACTTCATCGGACAGGGCATCTGGAAACACCATATATTTT
TRBJ1-5,-,-,TRBV19,CASSAFRGGVHQPQHF,TGTGCCAGTAGTGCCTTTCGGGGAGGGGTACATCAGCCCCAGCATTTT
TRBJ1-1,-,-,TRBV28,CASSSMNTEAFF,TGTGCCAGCAGTTCAATGAACACTGAAGCTTTCTTT
TRBJ1-1,-,-,TRBV18,CASSPNLRDTEAFF,TGTGCCAGCTCACCAAACCTACGGGACACTGAAGCTTTCTTT
TRBJ1-1,-,-,TRBV20-1,CSARAEGSTFF,TGCAGTGCTAGAGCGGAGGGGTCGACTTTCTTT
TRBJ2-3,-,-,TRBV1,CTSSQGTSGGPNQSTDTQYF,TGCACCAGCAGCCAAGGTACTAGCGGGGGGCCCAATCAAAGCACAGATACGCAGTATTTT
TRBJ2-7,-,TRBD1,TRBV2,CASRVTGDSEQYF,TGTGCCAGCAGGGTCACAGGGGACAGCGAGCAGTACTTC
TRBJ2-1,-,TRBD2,TRBV30,CAWSVGLAGGASEQFF,TGTGCCTGGAGTGTAGGACTAGCGGGGGGGGCAAGTGAGCAGTTCTTC
TRBJ2-7,-,TRBD1,TRBV3-1/TRBV3-2,CASSQPGQGSSYEQYF,TGTGCCAGCAGCCAACCGGGACAGGGCAGCTCCTACGAGCAGTACTTC
TRBJ2-2,-,TRBD1,TRBV19,CASSTQTGGFSGELFF,TGTGCCAGTAGTACTCAGACAGGGGGCTTCTCCGGGGAGCTGTTTTTT
TRBJ2-3,-,-,TRBV5-4,CASKGVVAADTQYF,TGTGCCAGCAAAGGCGTGGTGGCAGCGGATACGCAGTATTTT
TRBJ1-5,few,-,TRBV10-2,CASTLDLVQPQHF,TGCGCCAGCACGTTAGACTTGGTTCAGCCCCAGCATTTT
TRBJ1-1,-,-,TRBV2,CASSVGRGNTEAFF,TGTGCCAGCAGTGTCGGGAGGGGGAACACTGAAGCTTTCTTT
TRBJ1-3,-,-,TRBV30,CAWARGSSGNTIYF,TGTGCCTGGGCCCGGGGAAGCTCTGGAAACACCATATATTTT
TRBJ2-3,-,TRBD2,TRBV4-1,CASSQGPGTSGVSTDTQYF,TGCGCCAGCAGCCAAGGTCCCGGGACTAGCGGGGTTAGCACAGATACGCAGTATTTT
TRBJ2-7,few,TRBD2,TRBV5-1,CASAATSGAREQYF,TGCGCCAGTGCCGCGACTAGCGGAGCCAGGGAGCAGTACTTC
TRBJ1-3,few,TRBD1,TRBV30,CAWKPRGLGGNTIYF,TGTGCCTGGAAACCCAGGGGGCTGGGAGGAAACACCATATATTTT
TRBJ2-3,few,-,TRBV5-8,CASSLFAYSSTDTQYF,TGTGCCAGCAGCTTGTTTGCCTACTCTAGCACAGATACGCAGTATTTT
TRBJ2-6,-,-,TRBV20-1,CSASSPPRRVSGANVLTF,TGCAGTGCTAGTAGTCCCCCCCGGAGGGTCTCTGGGGCCAACGTCCTGACTTTC
TRBJ2-5,-,TRBD1,TRBV4-3,CASSQELDRGQLETQYF,TGCGCCAGCAGCCAAGAGCTGGACAGGGGGCAATTGGAGACCCAGTACTTC
TRBJ2-1,-,TRBD1,TRBV25-1,CASSELGTVSYNEQFF,TGTGCCAGCAGTGAATTGGGGACAGTCTCCTACAATGAGCAGTTCTTC